This TCR beta chain was sequenced for a study of blood T cell repertoires in COVID-19. Study context: Samples of COVID-19 (acute and convalescent) were obtained from the United States, Italy and Spain.

The junction had 4 bases not matched to a gene; V was cut back by 0 bases and J by 4 bases. The length of the CDR3 is 15 residues. CDR1 and CDR2 (germline): SGHRS, YFSETQ. Libraries were prepared by immunoSEQ multiplex PCR; TCRdb keeps only in-frame clonotypes and omits some of them. The sample consists of more than 200,000 clones, 65% to 85% of them appearing once. The chain recombines TRBV5-1 with TRBJ1-5; 7 bases agree with TRBD1. The sequence was obtained from a man in his forties or fifties with active or convalescent COVID-19. What was sequenced was peripheral blood. The CDR3 loop is CASSLEGGQNQPQHF. In DNA form, the CDR3 reads TGCGCCAGCAGCTTGGAAGGGGGACAGAATCAGCCCCAGCATTTT.